This note documents a single T cell receptor (beta chain) sequence. In its sample, this clonotype was seen many times. Its antigen is unknown. There are no base qualities to consult, and no much larger clone falls within one base. The TCR beta CDR3 regions were amplified from RNA transcripts. A first-round RT-PCR of the TCR CDR3 used the HTBI primer set with the Qiagen OneStep RT-PCR kit. The libraries were constructed in a second round of multiplex PCR and then size-selected and purified. Paired-end sequencing of the libraries was performed with 100 bp reads on an Illumina HiSeq2000. The published analysis was carried out like this. SOAPnuke was used to process the raw data, throwing out any read that contained adapters or uncalled bases, had a mean Phred below 15, or lacked an exact constant-primer or identifier match. High-quality paired reads were merged with COPE v1.2.5, and unique nucleotide sequences were defined as clonotypes. MiTCR v1.1 was used to align the clonotypes against IMGT TRBV, TRBD and TRBJ reference segments. The analysis was restricted to V-J combinations with a frequency above 0.0001, which together covered 99% to 99.2% of the repertoires. A TCS score was defined as the ratio between F50 (clonal expansion) and ExV (chaos), using BLOSUM62-based TCRdist between CDR3 peptides within each V-J. Welch's t-statistics and random forest reduced roughly 540 V-J features to 13, which were used in a naive Bayes classifier (R e1071). The Morisita-Horn index was used to measure how similar the thyroid and blood repertoires were. Starting from the raw public reads, TCRdb applied fastp trimming at Q25, assembled clones with MiXCR and retained in-frame beta chains. Duplicate CDR3 protein sequences are folded into a single record with the most common DNA and genes. In this record, the V and J calls reflect TCRdb's handling and not the investigators' own analysis. The sample table holds 550,000 to 600,000 distinct CDR3 sequences, of which 40% to 55% were seen once. Roughly 20% of the sample goes to the ten largest clones.

Taken from cysteine to phenylalanine, the CDR3 has 15 residues. The entry retains the CDR3 DNA only, 45 bases that are in frame from base 1. For this chain, trimming is 4 bases at the V end and 3 bases at the J end, and the number of junction bases without a gene match is 7. From a lookup of the germline V gene, CDR1 and CDR2 are SGHTS and YDEGEE. The sample originates from a study of T cells in Graves' hyperthyroidism and ophthalmopathy (dated by TCRdb to between 2018 and 2021). At the level of the whole study: TCR V-J signatures able to tell the groups apart were searched for in a discovery cohort of 90 to 100 patients, of whom fewer than 45 had Graves' ophthalmopathy and roughly 57 had stable Graves' hyperthyroidism. The roughly 91 discovery patients were randomly divided into training and test sets at a 7:3 ratio. Following sampling, methimazole starting at 30 mg daily was given to hyperthyroidism patients, and high-dose intravenous methylprednisolone was given to ophthalmopathy patients. TCR Vbeta CDR3 sequencing of around 130 peripheral blood samples (fewer than 45 ophthalmopathy, about 80 hyperthyroidism and roughly 17 progressor patients) is reported in the paper. Thyroid tissue and blood T-cell repertoires from six Graves' hyperthyroidism patients were also compared in the study. An independent validation cohort of 18 to 20 hyperthyroidism patients and approximately 16 patients who later progressed to ophthalmopathy tested prospective prediction of ophthalmopathy.

Here is what the overall study found, with its caveats: A model built on a 13 V-J signature distinguished ophthalmopathy from stable hyperthyroidism, reaching around 88% sensitivity and 81.08% specificity in cross-validation and 80%/75% in testing. In validation, the model predicted progression to ophthalmopathy a median of roughly six months before onset, with approximately 68% sensitivity and nearly 75% specificity. Blood samples also contained most of the expanded thyroid clonotypes (frequency above 0.001), which suggests that blood repertoires may reflect thyroid immune responses. No statistical method was used to fix the sample size in advance, and group allocation was not hidden from the investigators.

Exclusion was applied to patients with uncontrolled infections, other autoimmune diseases, pregnancy or lactation. Diagnoses were based on clinical symptoms, serum thyroxine and TRAb, thyroid ultrasound and orbital computed tomography. Trizol reagent was used to extract total RNA, and RNA quality was then checked on an Agilent 2100 Bioanalyzer. The chain employs TRBV5-8 and TRBJ1-1, and 9 bases in between align with TRBD1. The TCR was taken from an adult woman with Graves' disease, either hyperthyroidism or ophthalmopathy (not recorded which). The specimen was peripheral blood or thyroid tissue (not recorded which). The DNA sequence is as follows: TGTGCCAGCAGCATCCGGGACAGGGTTCACACTGAAGCTTTCTTT. Translated, this gives CASSIRDRVHTEAFF.